Listed here are 15 T cell receptor beta chains from one sample, sequenced in a study of blood T cells in healthy people across ages. With a J-beta primer mix and a sample-barcoded 5' primer, a second PCR ran about 6 to 11 cycles. TCRdb independently ran MiXCR on the 5' RACE reads; one entry per CDR3 protein. The sample lists 780,000 or so distinct CDR3 sequences; around 25% were seen once. The data were also submitted as part of a second study, on T cells of mothers and their children.

The sequenced sample consisted of blood. These receptors all come from a boy younger than 18 in good health.

This clonotype was observed a handful of times. An end of the junction does not agree with germline; a read error may underlie this. The V and J genes are TRBV28 and TRBJ2-1; the match to TRBD2 covers 13 bases. The V gene's germline CDR1 is MDHEN and CDR2 SYDVKM. This CDR3 is built from 15 residues. CDR3 residues: CASSAAGTSGILRLF. The CDR3 DNA reads as TGTGCCAGCAGTGCCGCCGGGACTAGCGGGATACTCCGTCTCTTC.

This sequence joins TRBV6-5 and TRBJ1-1, with no clear D. V lost 4 bases and J 1 base, leaving 10 bases between the germline ends. The CDR3 is made up of 14 amino acids. CDR1 MNHEY and CDR2 SVGAGI come from the germline V gene. The CDR3 DNA reads as TGTGCCAGCAGTTTTCGCGGGGAGAACACTGAAGCTTTCTTT. Translated: CASSFRGENTEAFF.

The gene calls are TRBV6-2 or TRBV6-3 and TRBJ2-4; D ambiguous. CDR1 is MNHEY and CDR2 is SVGEGT in the germline V gene. V was pared by 10 bases and J by 0 bases, with 10 bases between. This CDR3 comprises 13 residues. CDR3 DNA sequence: TGTGCCACCCAAGAGCTAGCCAAAAACATTCAGTACTTC. Protein sequence: CATQELAKNIQYF.

This clonotype has more than one count but fewer than ten. The chain recombines TRBV5-1 with TRBJ2-5; 8 bases are shared with TRBD1. The V and J ends lost 1 base and 3 bases, in that order; junction bases with no gene match: 5. CDR3 length: 15 residues. In germline, CDR1 is SGHRS, CDR2 YFSETQ. CDR3 in DNA: TGCGCCAGCAGCTTGCGGACAGGGTTTGAAGAGACCCAGTACTTC. This gives the protein CASSLRTGFEETQYF. The variable domain in full, completed from reference TRBV5-1 and TRBJ2-5, reads KAGVTQTPRYLIKTRGQQVTLSCSPISGHRSVSWYQQTPGQGLQFLFEYFSETQRNKGNFPGRFSGRQFSNSRSEMNVSTLELGDSALYLCASSLRTGFEETQYFGPGTRLLVL.

A few counts support this clonotype. The rearrangement uses TRBV7-2 and TRBJ2-4; unclear D gene. V was pared by 5 bases and J by 0 bases, with 11 bases between. CDR1 is SGHTA, CDR2 FQGNSA, per germline. The CDR3 contains 15 residues. The CDR3 reads CASSTPGLAKNIQYF. DNA for the CDR3: TGTGCCAGCAGCACCCCCGGGCTAGCCAAAAACATTCAGTACTTC.

The rearrangement links TRBV27 to TRBJ2-7; possibly TRBD1 for D (5 bases). CDR3 length equals 16 residues. Trimming removed 3 bases from V and 0 bases from J, with 15 bases in between. Germline V gives CDR1 MNHEY, CDR2 SMNVEV (reference sequence). The CDR3 region is CASSFNSGLPSYEQYF. The CDR3 DNA reads as TGTGCCAGCAGTTTCAACTCAGGGTTACCCTCCTACGAGCAGTACTTC.

The J gene is TRBJ1-1, the V gene TRBV20-1; D is possibly TRBD1 (5 bases). CDR1 and CDR2 from the germline V gene are DFQATT and SNEGSKA (reference sequence). The CDR3 is made up of 12 amino acids. Trimming pared 0 bases from V and 11 bases from J, leaving 13 bases between. CDR3 sequence: CSARDPGVGAFF. The CDR3 nucleotides read TGCAGTGCTAGAGATCCGGGGGTGGGGGCTTTCTTT.

This clonotype is a singleton in its sample. This chain joins TRBV6-2 or TRBV6-3 and TRBJ2-7, with a possible D match to TRBD1 (6 bases). Germline CDR1 MNHEY, CDR2 SVGEGT. V was trimmed by 2 bases and J by 2 bases, leaving 13 bases between them. CDR3 length equals 15 residues. The CDR3 reads CASSYPTPGAYEQYF. CDR3 DNA: TGTGCCAGCAGTTACCCCACCCCAGGGGCCTACGAGCAGTACTTC.

There are a few counts of this clonotype. This rearrangement joins TRBV29-1 to TRBJ2-5; tentatively, D is TRBD1 or TRBD2 (5 bases each). V was trimmed by 6 bases and J by 4 bases, leaving 15 bases between them. The CDR3 is made up of 13 amino acids. Germline V gives CDR1 SQVTM, CDR2 ANQGSEA. The DNA for the CDR3 is TGCAGCGTCGGACCGGGGACGGGAGAGACCCAGTACTTC. It translates to CSVGPGTGETQYF.

This clonotype has more than one count but fewer than ten. This chain links TRBV29-1 with TRBJ2-2, with D unresolved. The CDR3 sequence is 13 residues long. The germline CDR1 and CDR2 sequences are SQVTM and ANQGSEA. V was pared by 4 bases and J by 7 bases, with 13 bases between. CDR3 sequence: CSVGSETLGELFF. As DNA, the CDR3 is TGCAGCGTTGGGTCGGAAACCCTCGGGGAGCTGTTTTTT.

V gene TRBV2 combines with J gene TRBJ2-7; D tentatively fits TRBD1 or TRBD2 (6 bases each). The CDR3 covers 16 residues. Deletions cut 8 bases from V and 0 bases from J, with 20 bases between. Germline V gives CDR1 SNHLY, CDR2 FYNNEI. Here the CDR3 DNA reads TGTGCCAGCCTTTCATCGCAGGGGACTTCCTCCTACGAGCAGTACTTC. Its translation is CASLSSQGTSSYEQYF.

V gene TRBV7-9 combines with J gene TRBJ1-1; 7 nucleotides match TRBD1. Germline CDR1 and CDR2: SEHNR and FQNEAQ (reference sequence). Trimming cost V 6 bases and J 4 bases; bases outside gene matches: 11. The CDR3 covers 15 residues. CDR3 coding DNA: TGTGCCAGCAGTCTCAGGGGGGGATTAGGCACTGAAGCTTTCTTT. Its protein is CASSLRGGLGTEAFF. Full variable domain (missing parts from reference TRBV7-9 and TRBJ1-1): DTGVSQNPRHKITKRGQNVTFRCDPISEHNRLYWYRQTLGQGPEFLTYFQNEAQLEKSRLLSDRFSAERPKGSFSTLEIQRTEQGDSAMYLCASSLRGGLGTEAFFGQGTRLTVV.

This clonotype was seen a few times. The chain has TRBV9 and TRBJ2-3; 7 nucleotides agree with TRBD2. CDR1 is SGDLS and CDR2 is YYNGEE in the germline V gene. The CDR3 is 15 residues long. With V trimmed by 3 bases and J by 0 bases, 4 bases remained unmatched. CDR3 region: CASSALAGSTDTQYF. CDR3 nucleotides: TGTGCCAGCAGCGCATTAGCGGGTAGCACAGATACGCAGTATTTT.

This clonotype occurred once. V and J are TRBV7-3 and TRBJ2-1; 11 bases match TRBD2. Unmatched junction bases numbered 7, after V lost 5 bases and J lost 4 bases. This CDR3 contains 16 residues. The germline V gene encodes CDR1 SGHTA and CDR2 FQGTGA. The CDR3 sequence is CASSRVGTSGYNEQFF. In DNA form, the CDR3 reads TGTGCCAGCAGCAGAGTCGGGACTAGCGGTTACAATGAGCAGTTCTTC.

The chain is built from TRBV2 and TRBJ2-5; the D gene is possibly TRBD1 (5 bases). V lost 7 bases, J lost 0 bases, and 18 bases lay in between. Germline lookup yields CDR1 SNHLY and CDR2 FYNNEI. The CDR3 is made up of 16 amino acids. CDR3 residues: CASTEGQGHYQETQYF. The CDR3, as DNA: TGTGCCAGCACCGAAGGGCAGGGCCACTACCAAGAGACCCAGTACTTC.